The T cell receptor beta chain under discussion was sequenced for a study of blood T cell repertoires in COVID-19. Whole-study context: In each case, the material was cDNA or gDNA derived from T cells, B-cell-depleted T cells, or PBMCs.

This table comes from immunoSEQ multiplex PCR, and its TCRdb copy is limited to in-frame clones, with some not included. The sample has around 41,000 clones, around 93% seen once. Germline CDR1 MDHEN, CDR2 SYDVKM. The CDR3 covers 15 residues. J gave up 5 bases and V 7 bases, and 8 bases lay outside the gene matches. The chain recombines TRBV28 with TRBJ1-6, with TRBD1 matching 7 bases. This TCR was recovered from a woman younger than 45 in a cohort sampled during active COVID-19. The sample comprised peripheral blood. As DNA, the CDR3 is TGTGCCAGCATTTCGACAGGGACCGATAATTCACCCCTCCACTTT. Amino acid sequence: CASISTGTDNSPLHF.